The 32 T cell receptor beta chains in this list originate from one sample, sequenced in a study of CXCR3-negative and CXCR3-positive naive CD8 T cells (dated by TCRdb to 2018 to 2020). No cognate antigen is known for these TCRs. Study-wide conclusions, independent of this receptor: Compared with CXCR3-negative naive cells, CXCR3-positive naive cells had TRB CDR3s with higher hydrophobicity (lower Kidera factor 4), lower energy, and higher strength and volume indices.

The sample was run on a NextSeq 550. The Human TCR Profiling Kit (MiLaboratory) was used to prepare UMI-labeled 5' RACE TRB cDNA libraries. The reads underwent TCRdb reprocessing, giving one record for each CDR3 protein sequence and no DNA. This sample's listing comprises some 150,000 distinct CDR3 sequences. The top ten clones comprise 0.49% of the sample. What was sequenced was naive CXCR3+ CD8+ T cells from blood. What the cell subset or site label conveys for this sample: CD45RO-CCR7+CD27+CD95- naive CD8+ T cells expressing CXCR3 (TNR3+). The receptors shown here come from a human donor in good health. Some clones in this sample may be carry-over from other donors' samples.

CDR3 region: CSVERGRGNYGYTF. The chain carries TRBV29-1 and TRBJ1-2. CDR3 length: 14 residues. The germline gives CDR1 SQVTM, CDR2 ANQGSEA.

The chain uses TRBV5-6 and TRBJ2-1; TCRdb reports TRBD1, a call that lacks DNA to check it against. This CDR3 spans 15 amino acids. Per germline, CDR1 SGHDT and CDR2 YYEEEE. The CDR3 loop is CASSFWGAGYNEQFF.

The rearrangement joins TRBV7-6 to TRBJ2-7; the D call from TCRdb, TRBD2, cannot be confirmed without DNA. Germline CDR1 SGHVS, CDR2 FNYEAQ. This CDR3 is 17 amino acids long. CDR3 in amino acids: CASSLGGTGTRENEQYF.

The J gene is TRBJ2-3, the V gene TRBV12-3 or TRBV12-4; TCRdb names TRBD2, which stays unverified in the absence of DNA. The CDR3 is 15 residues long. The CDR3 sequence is CASSHSGRAGDTQYF.

CDR3 region: CARAVGAGAYNEQFF. V and J are TRBV21-1 and TRBJ2-1; TCRdb reports TRBD2, a call that lacks DNA to check it against. TRBV21-1 is a listed pseudogene. This CDR3 is built from 15 residues.

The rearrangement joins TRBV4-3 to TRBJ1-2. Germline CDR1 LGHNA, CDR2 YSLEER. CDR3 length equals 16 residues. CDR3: CASSQDRRVGYPGYTF.

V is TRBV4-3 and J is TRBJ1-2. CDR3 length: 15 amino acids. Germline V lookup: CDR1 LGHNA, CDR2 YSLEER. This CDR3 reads CASSHMVSSEYGYTF.

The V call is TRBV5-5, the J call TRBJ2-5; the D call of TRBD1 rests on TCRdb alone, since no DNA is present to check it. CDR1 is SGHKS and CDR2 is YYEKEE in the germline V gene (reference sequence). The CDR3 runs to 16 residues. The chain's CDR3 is CASILIDRGIQETQYF.

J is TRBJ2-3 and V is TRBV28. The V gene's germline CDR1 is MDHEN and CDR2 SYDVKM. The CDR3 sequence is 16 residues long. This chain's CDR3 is CASSLLVLADTDTQYF.

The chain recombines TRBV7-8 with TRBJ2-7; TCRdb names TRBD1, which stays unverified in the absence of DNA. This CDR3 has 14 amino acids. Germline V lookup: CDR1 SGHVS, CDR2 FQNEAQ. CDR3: CASSPGTGLYEQYF.

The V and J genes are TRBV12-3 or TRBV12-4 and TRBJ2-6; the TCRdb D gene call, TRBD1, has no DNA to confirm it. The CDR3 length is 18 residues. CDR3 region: CASSTRQGAPLGANVLTF.

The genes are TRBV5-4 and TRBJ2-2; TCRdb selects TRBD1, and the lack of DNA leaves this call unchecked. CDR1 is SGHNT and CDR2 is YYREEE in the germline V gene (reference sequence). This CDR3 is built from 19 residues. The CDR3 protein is CASSLGLPGQGLNTGELFF.

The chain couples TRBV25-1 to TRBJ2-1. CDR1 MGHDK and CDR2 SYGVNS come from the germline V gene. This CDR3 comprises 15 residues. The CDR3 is CASSGLEVPYNEQFF.

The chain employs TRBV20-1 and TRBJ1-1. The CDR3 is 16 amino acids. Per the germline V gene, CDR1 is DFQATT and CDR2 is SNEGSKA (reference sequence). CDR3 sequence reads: CSARDGVTMMNTEAFF.

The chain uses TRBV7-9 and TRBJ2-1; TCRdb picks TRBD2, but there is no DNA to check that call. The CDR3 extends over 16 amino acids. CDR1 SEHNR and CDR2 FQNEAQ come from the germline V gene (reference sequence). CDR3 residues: CASSAGTSGRANEQFF.

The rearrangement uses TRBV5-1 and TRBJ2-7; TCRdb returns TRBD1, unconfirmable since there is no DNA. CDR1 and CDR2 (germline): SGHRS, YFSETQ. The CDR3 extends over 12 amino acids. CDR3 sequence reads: CASMGQTYEQYF.

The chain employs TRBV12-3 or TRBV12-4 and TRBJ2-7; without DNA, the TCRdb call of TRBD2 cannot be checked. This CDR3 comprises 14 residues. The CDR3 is CASQGGTAPYEQYF.

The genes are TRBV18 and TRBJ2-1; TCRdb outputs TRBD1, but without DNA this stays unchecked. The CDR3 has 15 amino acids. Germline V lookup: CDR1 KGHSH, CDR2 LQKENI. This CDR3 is CASSPGGVSYNEQFF.

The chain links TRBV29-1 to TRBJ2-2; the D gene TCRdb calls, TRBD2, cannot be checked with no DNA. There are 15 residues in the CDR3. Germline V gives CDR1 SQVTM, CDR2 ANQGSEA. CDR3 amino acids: CSAQPGLGAAGELFF.

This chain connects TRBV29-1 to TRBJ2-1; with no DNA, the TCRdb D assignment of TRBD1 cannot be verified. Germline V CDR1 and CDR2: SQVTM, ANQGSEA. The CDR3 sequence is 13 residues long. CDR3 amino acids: CSVDQGVMYEQFF.

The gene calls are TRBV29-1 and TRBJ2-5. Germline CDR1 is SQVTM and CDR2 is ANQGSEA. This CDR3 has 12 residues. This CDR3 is CSVEQNQETQYF.

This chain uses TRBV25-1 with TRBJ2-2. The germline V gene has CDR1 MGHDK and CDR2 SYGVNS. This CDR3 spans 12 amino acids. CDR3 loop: CASSELPGELFF.

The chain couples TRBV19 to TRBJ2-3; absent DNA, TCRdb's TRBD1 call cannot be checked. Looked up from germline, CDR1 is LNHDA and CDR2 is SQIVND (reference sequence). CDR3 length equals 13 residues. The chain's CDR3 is CASSPRGVPTQYF.

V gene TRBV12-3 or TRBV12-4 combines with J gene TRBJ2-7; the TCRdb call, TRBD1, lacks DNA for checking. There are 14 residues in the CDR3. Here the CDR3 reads CASSSRDRDYEQYF.

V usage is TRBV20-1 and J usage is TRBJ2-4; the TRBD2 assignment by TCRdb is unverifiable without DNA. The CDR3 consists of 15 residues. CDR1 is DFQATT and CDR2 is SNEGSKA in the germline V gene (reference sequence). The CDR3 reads CSASVLAGAKNIQYF.

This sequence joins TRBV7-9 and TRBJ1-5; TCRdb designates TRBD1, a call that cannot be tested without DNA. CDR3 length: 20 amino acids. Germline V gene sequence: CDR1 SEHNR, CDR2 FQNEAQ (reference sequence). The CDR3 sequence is CASSLGPGPFTPGGSQPQHF. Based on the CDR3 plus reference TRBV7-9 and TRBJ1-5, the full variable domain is DTGVSQNPRHKITKRGQNVTFRCDPISEHNRLYWYRQTLGQGPEFLTYFQNEAQLEKSRLLSDRFSAERPKGSFSTLEIQRTEQGDSAMYLCASSLGPGPFTPGGSQPQHFGDGTRLSIL.

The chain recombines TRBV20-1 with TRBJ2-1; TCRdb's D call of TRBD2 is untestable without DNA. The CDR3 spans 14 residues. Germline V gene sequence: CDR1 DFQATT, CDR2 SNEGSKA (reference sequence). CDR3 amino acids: CSARDLGRANEQFF.

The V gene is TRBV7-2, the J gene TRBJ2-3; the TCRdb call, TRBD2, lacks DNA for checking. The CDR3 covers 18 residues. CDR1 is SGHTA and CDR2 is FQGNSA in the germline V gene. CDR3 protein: CASSLPSGSGSITDTQYF.

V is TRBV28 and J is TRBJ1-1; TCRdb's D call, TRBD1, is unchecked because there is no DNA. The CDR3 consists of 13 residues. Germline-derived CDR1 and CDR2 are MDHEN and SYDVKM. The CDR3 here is CASSPRTSTEAFF.

Here the CDR3 reads CSARAFGMIAGPPNEQFF. V and J are TRBV20-1 and TRBJ2-1; TCRdb selects TRBD2, and the lack of DNA leaves this call unchecked. The CDR3 is 18 residues long. CDR1 and CDR2 from the germline V gene are DFQATT and SNEGSKA (reference sequence).

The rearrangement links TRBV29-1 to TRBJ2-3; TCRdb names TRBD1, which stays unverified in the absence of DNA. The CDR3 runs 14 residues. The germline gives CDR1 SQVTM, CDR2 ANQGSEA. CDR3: CSVVVGYPGDTQYF.

The CDR3 here is CASRTPRTQNTGELFF. J is TRBJ2-2 and V is TRBV10-2; TCRdb's assignment of TRBD1 cannot be checked, as there is no DNA. The germline V gene has CDR1 WSHSY and CDR2 SAAADI. The CDR3 runs 16 residues.